A single sample is the source of the 7 T cell receptor beta chains below, sequenced in a study of HIV-infected patients and healthy controls. Antiretroviral therapy had run roughly three months, about 14 weeks, before follow-up blood collection. Whole blood was used without fractionation, so all unsorted peripheral T cells were included. Alpha and beta constant-region primers primed reverse transcription of around 500 ng RNA. Using multiplexing indices, alpha and beta chain libraries were generated apart by chain-specific third strand synthesis. TCRdb analysed the 5' RACE reads with MiXCR anew, one entry per CDR3 protein. Of thousands of distinct CDR3 sequences listed, roughly 8.9% were seen once; the top ten hold around 30%. The sequenced sample was blood, obtained during antiretroviral therapy. The receptor set was obtained from an adult with HIV infection.

This clonotype is medium-sized. This chain connects TRBV24-1 to TRBJ2-5; 11 positions match TRBD2. The CDR3 sequence is 16 residues long. Germline trimming cut 3 bases from V and 5 bases from J; bases unmatched to any gene: 7. CDR1 is KGHDR and CDR2 is SFDVKD in the germline V gene. The CDR3 sequence is CATSDPGTSGYETQYF. CDR3 nucleotide sequence: TGTGCCACCAGTGATCCCGGGACTAGCGGTTATGAGACCCAGTACTTC.

This clonotype was picked up many times. The chain employs TRBV6-5 and TRBJ1-5; 11 bases fit TRBD1. V was clipped by 6 bases and J by 10 bases; unmatched bases: 17. CDR3 length equals 17 residues. CDR1 and CDR2 from the germline V gene are MNHEY and SVGAGI. CDR3 sequence reads: CASSKRPGQGGGRPQHF. The CDR3 nucleotides read TGTGCCAGCAGCAAACGCCCGGGACAGGGGGGCGGTCGACCCCAGCATTTT.

Only a few counts were recorded for this clonotype. The chain combines TRBV28 with TRBJ1-1; D not certain. This CDR3 region has 18 residues. V lost 3 bases to trimming and J lost 5 bases, with 25 bases between them. CDR1 and CDR2 from the germline V gene are MDHEN and SYDVKM. The CDR3 sequence: CASSFRSGGPPNGTEAFF. CDR3 sequence (DNA): TGTGCCAGCAGTTTTCGGTCGGGCGGACCGCCGAATGGTACTGAAGCTTTCTTT.

This clonotype came up a few times. V is TRBV9 and J is TRBJ2-3, with TRBD2 matching over 10 bases. The ends lost 4 bases at V and 2 bases at J; junction bases unmatched: 4. CDR1 SGDLS and CDR2 YYNGEE come from the germline V gene. CDR3 length: 15 residues. In DNA, the CDR3 is TGTGCCAGCAGCCCTAGCGGGAGTCCCACAGATACGCAGTATTTT. Encoded protein: CASSPSGSPTDTQYF.

This clonotype was observed at least ten times. The CDR3 loop reads CSASGANYGYTF. CDR3 nucleotide sequence: TGCAGTGCTAGCGGTGCTAACTATGGCTACACCTTC. This chain connects TRBV20-1 to TRBJ1-2; D gene uncertain. CDR3 length: 12 residues. Germline CDR1 and CDR2: DFQATT and SNEGSKA (reference sequence). V shed 3 bases and J shed 0 bases, with 5 bases lying between them.

At least ten counts were recorded for this clonotype. This rearrangement joins TRBV20-1 to TRBJ1-1; tentatively, D is TRBD1 (6 bases). Germline loops: CDR1 DFQATT, CDR2 SNEGSKA (reference sequence). V gave up 1 base and J gave up 3 bases, with 15 bases separating them. The CDR3 is 15 residues long. Written as DNA, the CDR3 is TGCAGTGCTAGAGGAGACAGGATTGGTCACACTGAAGCTTTCTTT. It translates to CSARGDRIGHTEAFF.

This clonotype is medium-sized within its sample. The genes are TRBV6-5 and TRBJ1-2; the D gene is possibly TRBD1 (5 bases). The ends were cut back, 5 bases at V and 4 bases at J, with 17 bases in the middle. The CDR3 extends over 15 amino acids. Looked up from germline, CDR1 is MNHEY and CDR2 is SVGAGI. The CDR3 DNA reads TGTGCCAGCAGTCAGGAGCCGGGACCTACCTATGGCTACACCTTC. Amino acids: CASSQEPGPTYGYTF.